This T cell receptor (beta chain) was recovered during a study of blood T cells in healthy people across ages (dated by TCRdb to the mid-2010s). Some background on the complete study: In model experiments, template switching captured roughly one uniquely barcoded TCR beta cDNA molecule for every two T cells. Using deep sequencing normalized with unique cDNA molecular identifiers, the study measured how TCR beta repertoire diversity changes with age. The donors were split into four age groups: young (average around 15 years), middle-aged (39), aged (about 62) and long-lived (approximately 89). To avoid experimental bias, donors of different ages were distributed randomly across sequencing lanes. Two additional independent replicas of 1 million unique cDNA reads from the same blood draw were analyzed for two donors (one aged 18 to 29 and one aged 80 or older). The paper's findings and limits, for the study overall: Observed TCR beta diversity per million T cells fell roughly linearly with age, and a significant reduction was already apparent by age roughly 40. Compared with the aged group, the long-lived group had more naive CD4+ T cells, fewer expanded clones and increased TCR diversity, a pattern suggesting age selection. Observed TCR beta diversity correlated strongly with the percentage of naive T cells measured by flow cytometry. The CMV infection status of donors was not known, potentially confounding age-related changes in expanded clonotypes. Since profiling was done on bulk unsorted PBMCs, naive and antigen-experienced compartments could not be conclusively compared. Estimates of total diversity based on one million sequenced T cells were considered lower bounds and underestimates.

The library was generated by 5' RACE. The sample was run on an Illumina HiSeq 2500. The second PCR ran for roughly 7 to 11 cycles and used a J-beta primer mix along with a sample-barcoded 5' primer. A unique molecular identifier was introduced onto each TCR beta cDNA molecule by a template-switch 5' adaptor carrying 12 random nucleotides. At least 2.5 million CDR3-containing paired-end reads were obtained from each sample. First-strand cDNA synthesis was performed from all RNA using the Mint cDNA synthesis kit, with priming by a TRBC-specific oligonucleotide. After uracil-DNA glycosylase treatment, a first 18-cycle PCR used universal primers M1SS and BC2_uni_R on all cDNA. Regarding the original processing steps: Each sample was normalized by randomly selecting 1 million high-quality reads, each carrying a distinct molecular identifier. Instead of being binned into consensus sequences, reads that shared molecular identifiers were thrown out. MiTCR, run with a Q25 quality threshold and the strictest error-elimination algorithm, handled CDR3 identification, clonotype clustering and error correction. A nonparametric unseen species model using Euler transformation provided a lower-bound estimate of total TCR beta diversity. Starting from the raw public reads, TCRdb applied fastp trimming at Q25, assembled clones with MiXCR and retained in-frame beta chains. Rows matching on CDR3 protein sequence are summarized as one entry with the most common DNA and genes. The V and J calls here are based on TCRdb, not the publication. The sample table contains fewer than 1.5 million distinct CDR3 sequences; only one count was recorded for 42% of them. The ten largest clones represent 7.9% of the sample.

There are many counts of this clonotype. The specificity of this receptor is unknown. Nothing much larger sits one base from this clone, and base qualities are not available. The donors were 40 or so Caucasian individuals from Russia, aged about 6 to 100 years, who were systemically healthy. Roughly 11 milliliters of peripheral blood were drawn from each donor into EDTA-treated Vacutainer tubes. Ficoll-Paque density-gradient centrifugation was used to isolate PBMCs, with at least 6.5 million obtained per sample. Trizol reagent was used to extract total RNA from PBMCs, with at least 6 micrograms per sample. Naive CD45RAhigh/CD27high T cell percentages were measured by flow cytometry on a PBMC aliquot from every donor. CDR1 and CDR2 (DFQATT, SNEGSKA) derive from the germline V gene (reference sequence). V drops 5 bases and J drops 0 bases, leaving 9 bases in between. There are 13 amino acids in the CDR3, from cysteine to phenylalanine inclusive. Only CDR3 DNA is held: 39 bases, read in frame from base 1.

The specimen was blood. The TCR originated in a woman aged 18 to 35 in good health. The sequence links TRBV20-1 to TRBJ2-3; too little of a D gene remains to name it. The sequenced DNA: TGCAGTGCTCGCGGCGGTAGCACAGATACGCAGTATTTT. The resulting protein is CSARGGSTDTQYF.